This TCR beta chain stems from a study of blood T cell repertoires in COVID-19 (dated by TCRdb to between 2020 and 2021). Broadly, across the study: Collaborator samples came from the United States, Italy and Spain and covered acute and convalescent phases of COVID-19. Samples were obtained from the ongoing ImmuneRACE study (first 160 participants) and from 1,200 or so subjects provided by 6 global collaborators. Where available, HLA class I and class II types were taken from metadata supplied by the sample provider and were not determined by assay-based typing. The prospective study material was composed of cDNA or gDNA derived from T cells, B-cell-depleted T cells, or PBMCs. Subjects who had been exposed to COVID-19, were actively infected with it, or had recovered from it provided the deeply sampled blood TCRbeta repertoires that made up the dataset. The repertoires were released in a freely available public database intended as a resource for research on the immune response to SARS-CoV-2. Sample metadata almost always included a de-identified subject ID, COVID-19 status, age in years and sex. Summary of the overall study and its limitations: The amount of clinical and demographic metadata varied by source and participant and was provided uncurated.

This clone was seen more than once but under ten times. The antigen this receptor binds is unknown. No base quality information exists; no much larger clone differs at one position. TCRbeta CDR3 regions were amplified from genomic DNA by means of the immunoSEQ Assay, a bias-controlled multiplex PCR. Processing in the source paper ran as follows. Nucleated cell counts per sample were estimated from amplification of reference gene primers within the assay. To quantify the absolute abundance of each unique TCRbeta CDR3 rearrangement, sequence reads were collapsed and filtered. For each sample, productive Simpson clonality was calculated by taking the square root of Simpson's diversity index across productive rearrangements. TCRdb holds this immuneACCESS table with in-frame rearrangements only. Some clones are missing; in checked studies, unresolved V genes explain under half, and the rest has no known cause. V and J calls and clone size come straight from that table; D and trimming were deduced from the DNA. This sample lists approximately 190,000 clones; roughly 84% were detected once. The top ten clonotypes cover 3% to 3.5% of the sample.

From cysteine to phenylalanine, the CDR3 is 13 amino acids long. Only CDR3 DNA is held: 39 bases, read in frame from base 1. Relative to germline, V is missing 5 bases and J is missing 11 bases, with 7 bases of the junction outside any gene match. In the prospective study, participants were about 18 to 95 years old, resided in about 25 geographic areas of the United States, and were enrolled through a virtual design. Cohort assignment in the prospective study relied on participant-reported clinical history from a screening survey and a study questionnaire. A participant counted as exposed if, within 2 weeks of entering the study, that participant had been in contact with someone who had a PCR-confirmed or clinician-diagnosed COVID-19 case. Mobile phlebotomists in the prospective study collected whole blood, serum and a nasopharyngeal or oropharyngeal swab from every participant. Over a roughly two-month period, participants in the prospective study had the option of providing additional blood draws and questionnaires. Blood samples from the prospective study were shipped frozen or at room temperature prior to DNA extraction.

This sequence was found in a woman in her 30s who had been exposed to COVID-19. The chain is assembled from TRBV12-3 or TRBV12-4 and TRBJ1-5; TRBD1 fits 9 bases in the junction. Sequenced: PBMCs or T cells enriched from blood (not recorded which). The bases read TGTGCCAGCAGTAGACAGGGGGTAGGGTCCCAGCATTTT. It is translated as CASSRQGVGSQHF.